The present T cell receptor beta chain was sequenced within a study of blood T cell repertoires in COVID-19. Looking at the study overall: Samples of COVID-19 (acute and convalescent) were obtained from the United States, Italy and Spain.

Under the authors' procedure: Estimated nucleated cell counts came from reference gene primer amplification. Using immunoSEQ multiplex PCR, the repertoire was profiled, and TCRdb retains in-frame clones only, with some absent. Clone size and V and J calls were adopted from that table, with D and trimming inferred from the DNA. The sample carries 250,000 or so clones, about 91% recorded once. The V and J ends lost 3 bases and 6 bases respectively, with 16 bases between them. The germline CDR1 and CDR2 sequences are GTSNPN and SVGIG (reference sequence). This CDR3 is 14 amino acids long. Everyone who took part was about 18 to 90 years old, and they came from about 23 US areas. Participant-given clinical history determined each cohort assignment.

The genes are TRBV30 and TRBJ2-3, with D tentatively TRBD2 (5 bases). The TCR originated in a human donor in a cohort exposed to, infected with or recovered from COVID-19 (not recorded which). The donor label of this sample is uncertain. Input material: PBMCs or T cells enriched from blood (not recorded which). The CDR3 spells CAWRGKRWQDTQYF. The CDR3 DNA sequence: TGTGCCTGGAGAGGGAAGCGGTGGCAGGATACGCAGTATTTT. Filled out from reference TRBV30 and TRBJ2-3, the complete variable domain reads SQTIHQWPATLVQPVGSPLSLECTVEGTSNPNLYWYRQAAGRGLQLLFYSVGIGQISSEVPQNLSASRPQDRQFILSSKKLLLSDSGFYLCAWRGKRWQDTQYFGPGTRLTVL.